This T cell receptor beta chain was recovered during a study of blood T cell repertoires in COVID-19. Study at large: Some COVID-19 samples were acute and others convalescent; all came from the United States, Italy and Spain. PBMCs, B-cell-depleted T cells, or T cells provided the cDNA or gDNA that made up the material.

Trimming cost V 1 base and J 10 bases, with 17 bases left between them. The germline CDR1 and CDR2 sequences are MGHRA and YSYEKL. The length of the CDR3 is 16 residues. Produced via immunoSEQ multiplex PCR; TCRdb's table is partial and in-frame only. The sample has over 150,000 clones, about 74% seen once. This clone has a count of ten or more. The source is a man between 60 and 75 years old with acute or convalescent COVID-19. V is TRBV4-1 and J is TRBJ1-6, with a tentative D call TRBD1 (5 bases). The sample taken for sequencing was peripheral blood. CDR3 nucleotide sequence: TGCGCCAGCAGCCAAGGAAACAGGTTCTTTAGATCACCCCTCCACTTT. This sequence encodes CASSQGNRFFRSPLHF.